This passage covers 26 T cell receptor beta chains from one sample sequenced in a study of CD8+ T cells in alopecia areata. Treatment meaning: oral pan-JAK inhibitor, 5-10 mg twice daily. After isolation, RNA underwent reverse transcription to generate cDNA as the sequencing template. Data came from immunoSEQ multiplex PCR; TCRdb stores just in-frame clones and leaves some out. The sample holds 150,000 to 200,000 clones; 58% are singletons and the top ten take 5.5% to 6%. Sequenced here: CD4+ T cells sorted from blood, sampled at week 24, from a patient treated with tofacitinib. The receptor set was obtained from a human donor with alopecia areata.

This clone was seen only a few times. V gene TRBV30 combines with J gene TRBJ1-2; 10 bases are shared with TRBD1. Germline CDR1 is GTSNPN and CDR2 is SVGIG (reference sequence). With 1 base clipped from V and 8 bases from J, the junction kept 7 bases outside the gene matches. The CDR3 length is 14 residues. Here the CDR3 DNA reads TGTGCCTGGAGTGACCCGGGACAGGGGAGCGGCTACACCTTC. Its translation: CAWSDPGQGSGYTF.

J is TRBJ1-6 and V is TRBV19, with D perhaps TRBD1 (5 bases). This CDR3 comprises 15 residues. CDR1 and CDR2 from the germline V gene are LNHDA and SQIVND (reference sequence). The germline V and J ends were trimmed by 6 bases and 4 bases, with 13 bases remaining between them. The CDR3 spells CASRAPGPYNSPLHF. The DNA for the CDR3 is TGTGCCAGTAGGGCTCCGGGACCGTATAATTCACCCCTCCACTTT.

The gene calls are TRBV5-6 and TRBJ2-3; TRBD2 is a possible D gene (6 bases). Looked up from germline, CDR1 is SGHDT and CDR2 is YYEEEE. There are 15 residues in the CDR3. V was cut by 4 bases and J by 4 bases, with 16 bases left in between. CDR3 nucleotide sequence: TGTGCCAGCAGCGGGTGGCGGGATGGGGCAGATACGCAGTATTTT. Translation: CASSGWRDGADTQYF. The whole variable domain, filled in from reference TRBV5-6 and TRBJ2-3, reads DAGVTQSPTHLIKTRGQQVTLRCSPKSGHDTVSWYQQALGQGPQFIFQYYEEEERQRGNFPDRFSGHQFPNYSSELNVNALLLGDSALYLCASSGWRDGADTQYFGPGTRLTVL.

This clone was seen only once. The chain joins TRBV14 to TRBJ2-7, with D hard to call. Trimming left V 1 base short and J 7 bases short, with 11 bases between. CDR1 SGHDN and CDR2 FVKESK come from the germline V gene. The CDR3 consists of 13 residues. As DNA, the CDR3 is TGTGCCAGCAGCCAAGCTCGGGCTGGGGAGCAGTACTTC. It translates to CASSQARAGEQYF.

The J gene is TRBJ2-7, the V gene TRBV27, with D uncertain. Germline V gene lookup returns CDR1 MNHEY and CDR2 SMNVEV (reference sequence). CDR3 size: 11 residues. The V end lost 5 bases, the J end lost 5 bases, and 7 bases lay between the germline ends. CDR3 DNA sequence: TGTGCCAGCAGTACCCAGCACGAGCAGTACTTC. This translates into CASSTQHEQYF.

The chain carries TRBV7-2 and TRBJ2-7; D is unclear. Germline V lookup: CDR1 SGHTA, CDR2 FQGNSA. CDR3 length equals 14 residues. The V and J ends lost 5 bases and 9 bases respectively, with 20 bases between them. Here the CDR3 reads CASSHRAHHEAQYF. CDR3 in DNA: TGTGCCAGCAGCCACCGGGCCCACCATGAGGCGCAGTACTTC.

The J gene is TRBJ2-3, the V gene TRBV5-1, with a possible D match to TRBD1 (6 bases). V was pared by 7 bases and J by 2 bases, with 14 bases between. The germline CDR1 and CDR2 sequences are SGHRS and YFSETQ. This CDR3 comprises 14 residues. CDR3 sequence reads: CASSSGTPTDTQYF. The DNA of the CDR3 is TGCGCCAGCTCGTCCGGGACACCCACAGATACGCAGTATTTT.

The CDR3 spells CASSLKIGDSPLHF. For the CDR3, the DNA is TGCGCCAGCAGCTTGAAGATTGGGGATTCACCCCTCCACTTT. This sequence joins TRBV5-1 and TRBJ1-6; no definite D call. V lost 1 base and J 8 bases, leaving 10 bases between the germline ends. CDR3 length: 14 residues. Germline CDR1 is SGHRS and CDR2 is YFSETQ.

This clone came up once. This chain connects TRBV4-3 to TRBJ2-5; D is tentatively TRBD1 or TRBD2 (6 bases each). V lost 0 bases and J lost 3, with 11 bases in between. The germline CDR1 and CDR2 sequences are LGHNA and YSLEER. The CDR3 runs to 15 residues. The CDR3 bases are TGCGCCAGCAGCCAAGATACGAGGGGGGAAGAGACCCAGTACTTC. As protein: CASSQDTRGEETQYF.

This clone has more than one count but fewer than ten. The J gene is TRBJ1-1, the V gene TRBV7-9; no clear D. Per germline, CDR1 SEHNR and CDR2 FQNEAQ (reference sequence). This CDR3 spans 12 amino acids. Deletions cut 5 bases from V and 1 base from J, with 5 bases between. DNA for the CDR3: TGTGCCAGCAGCCCGTGGAACACTGAAGCTTTCTTT. This codes for CASSPWNTEAFF.

The chain has TRBV9 and TRBJ2-2; D assignment may be TRBD1 or TRBD2 (5 bases each). V was clipped by 2 bases and J by 2 bases, with 7 bases between them. Germline CDR1 and CDR2: SGDLS and YYNGEE. The CDR3 is 14 amino acids. The CDR3 loop reads CASSVGGNTGELFF. The DNA for the CDR3 is TGTGCCAGCAGCGTTGGGGGTAACACCGGGGAGCTGTTTTTT.

This clone appeared a few times. Written as DNA, the CDR3 is TGCAGCGTTGAATGGCAGAACTATGGCTACACCTTC. Its protein product is CSVEWQNYGYTF. J is TRBJ1-2 and V is TRBV29-1; D is unresolved. The germline V gene encodes CDR1 SQVTM and CDR2 ANQGSEA. The CDR3 loop spans 12 amino acids. Trimming removed 2 bases at V and 2 bases at J, with 6 bases between.

This clone was seen just once. The V and J genes are TRBV7-9 and TRBJ2-7, with D possibly being TRBD1 (6 bases). Per germline, CDR1 SEHNR and CDR2 FQNEAQ (reference sequence). The CDR3 covers 13 residues. The V gene lost 5 bases and the J gene lost 2 bases, with 10 bases spanning the gap. CDR3 in DNA: TGTGCCAGCAGCCCCAGGGGACCCTACGAGCAGTACTTC. Protein product: CASSPRGPYEQYF.

The rearrangement joins TRBV5-1 to TRBJ2-3, with D tentatively TRBD2 (6 bases). CDR1 and CDR2 (germline): SGHRS, YFSETQ. Deletions cut 7 bases from V and 0 bases from J, with 12 bases between. The CDR3 contains 14 residues. The CDR3 is CASRRGVSTDTQYF. CDR3 nucleotides: TGCGCCAGCCGGCGGGGCGTAAGCACAGATACGCAGTATTTT.

The V gene is TRBV5-1, the J gene TRBJ1-5, with TRBD1 matching 12 bases. This CDR3 region has 15 residues. V dropped 4 bases and J dropped 6; count of bases not matched to a gene: 5. Per the germline V gene, CDR1 is SGHRS and CDR2 is YFSETQ. The CDR3 loop reads CASSPGTGGFQPQHF. DNA of the CDR3: TGCGCCAGCAGCCCCGGGACAGGGGGCTTTCAGCCCCAGCATTTT.

The chain carries TRBV7-9 and TRBJ2-2; D not resolved. The CDR3 has 14 residues. The V end was cut by 2 bases, the J end by 1 base, with 5 bases between. Per the germline V gene, CDR1 is SEHNR and CDR2 is FQNEAQ (reference sequence). The CDR3 sequence: CASSLTQNTGELFF. The CDR3 DNA sequence: TGTGCCAGCAGCTTAACCCAGAACACCGGGGAGCTGTTTTTT.

There are many counts of this clone. The chain couples TRBV29-1 to TRBJ2-7, with D possibly being TRBD1 (6 bases). The CDR3 runs to 12 residues. Trimming took off 4 bases at V and 6 bases at J, with 13 bases between the two ends. Germline-derived CDR1 and CDR2 are SQVTM and ANQGSEA. The CDR3 DNA sequence: TGCAGCGTTGTTCTAGGGGGACGCGAGCAGTACTTC. Translation gives CSVVLGGREQYF.

The chain has TRBV6-1 and TRBJ2-5, with TRBD2 identical over 8 bases. Losses at the gene ends were 3 bases for V and 5 bases for J; bases not matched to a gene: 8. The germline CDR1 and CDR2 sequences are MNHNS and SASEGT. The CDR3 is 15 residues long. In DNA form, the CDR3 reads TGTGCCAGCAGTGACCTAGCGGGCTCGCGGGAGACCCAGTACTTC. Amino acid sequence: CASSDLAGSRETQYF.

V and J are TRBV7-6 and TRBJ2-5; no reliable D call. CDR3 length equals 13 residues. Trimming stripped 5 bases from V and 1 base from J, with 8 bases between. Germline V gives CDR1 SGHVS, CDR2 FNYEAQ. Here the CDR3 DNA reads TGTGCCAGCAGCCAGATCGCCCAAGAGACCCAGTACTTC. As protein: CASSQIAQETQYF.

The chain recombines TRBV4-1 with TRBJ2-1; 10 bases agree with TRBD2. V shed 0 bases, J shed 8 bases, and the junction held 7 bases outside the gene matches. The CDR3 has 16 residues. Germline-derived CDR1 and CDR2 are MGHRA and YSYEKL. The CDR3 sequence is CASSQEIGTSVDEQFF. The CDR3, as DNA: TGCGCCAGCAGCCAAGAAATCGGGACTAGCGTCGATGAGCAGTTCTTC.

V gene TRBV28 combines with J gene TRBJ2-1; D gene ambiguous. CDR1 is MDHEN, CDR2 SYDVKM, per germline. Trimming left V 2 bases short and J 6 bases short, with 2 bases between. The CDR3 is made up of 11 amino acids. The CDR3 here is CASSLRNEQFF. The CDR3 nucleotides read TGTGCCAGCAGTTTACGCAATGAGCAGTTCTTC.

The V and J genes are TRBV14 and TRBJ2-7; D remains unclear. Germline CDR1 reads SGHDN; CDR2 reads FVKESK. The ends were cut back, 1 base at V and 5 bases at J, with 3 bases in the middle. The CDR3 spans 11 residues. The CDR3 DNA reads TGTGCCAGCAGCCAAGGACACGAGCAGTACTTC. It is translated as CASSQGHEQYF.

The gene calls are TRBV30 and TRBJ2-7; 10 positions agree with TRBD1. This CDR3 comprises 13 residues. V was clipped by 3 bases and J by 4 bases; unmatched bases: 3. Germline V gene data show CDR1 as GTSNPN and CDR2 as SVGIG (reference sequence). The CDR3: CAWSGDRGYEQYF. Here the CDR3 DNA reads TGTGCCTGGAGCGGGGACAGGGGTTACGAGCAGTACTTC.

The V and J genes are TRBV5-6 and TRBJ2-3; the match to TRBD1 covers 8 bases. The CDR3 totals 15 residues. The V gene end was trimmed by 6 bases and the J gene end by 8 bases; junction bases not matched to a gene: 14. CDR1 is SGHDT, CDR2 YYEEEE, per germline. CDR3 amino acids: CASNPQGVLSGTQYF. CDR3 DNA: TGTGCCAGCAACCCACAGGGGGTACTATCTGGTACGCAGTATTTT.

CDR3 sequence: CASGGGVPYEQYF. The DNA of the CDR3 is TGTGCCAGCGGGGGTGGGGTGCCCTACGAGCAGTACTTC. The V gene is TRBV2, the J gene TRBJ2-7; D is tentatively TRBD1 or TRBD2 (5 bases each). The germline V and J ends were trimmed by 8 bases and 2 bases, with 13 bases remaining between them. Germline CDR1 reads SNHLY; CDR2 reads FYNNEI. This CDR3 has 13 residues.

This clone was counted once. CDR3 sequence: CASSVATTTDTQYF. The CDR3 region has the DNA TGTGCCAGCAGCGTAGCCACCACCACAGATACGCAGTATTTT. The chain is built from TRBV9 and TRBJ2-3; D gene ambiguous. This CDR3 region has 14 residues. Trimming stripped 0 bases from V and 2 bases from J, with 7 bases between. Germline lookup yields CDR1 SGDLS and CDR2 YYNGEE.